These 15 T cell receptor beta chains were all obtained from the same sample, sequenced in a study of T cells expressing NK-cell markers. From the 5' RACE reads, TCRdb lists one entry per CDR3 protein and no DNA. The sample totals about 460,000 distinct CDR3 sequences. The material sequenced was blood T cells: a sorted CD56 or NKG2C T cell subset, CD4+ or CD8+ T cells, or bulk PBMC T cells (not recorded which). All receptors come from a woman between 50 and 59 years old in good health.

The chain recombines TRBV12-3 or TRBV12-4 with TRBJ2-1; TCRdb returns TRBD2, unconfirmable since there is no DNA. The length of the CDR3 is 16 residues. Here the CDR3 reads CASSLTSGRFGNEQFF.

The rearrangement uses TRBV19 and TRBJ2-2; TCRdb picks TRBD2, but there is no DNA to check that call. Germline loops: CDR1 LNHDA, CDR2 SQIVND (reference sequence). The CDR3 contains 19 residues. The CDR3 sequence: CASTLRGLAGGLNTGELFF.

The genes are TRBV2 and TRBJ1-5. This CDR3 is 12 amino acids long. Germline CDR1 reads SNHLY; CDR2 reads FYNNEI. The CDR3 sequence is CASMVGNQPQHF.

The V and J genes are TRBV11-2 and TRBJ1-3. CDR3 length: 12 residues. CDR1 is SGHAT, CDR2 FQNNGV, per germline. The CDR3 protein is CASGLSPNTIYF.

The gene calls are TRBV7-2 and TRBJ2-4; the D call from TCRdb, TRBD2, cannot be confirmed without DNA. CDR1 is SGHTA, CDR2 FQGNSA, per germline. This CDR3 comprises 16 residues. The CDR3 loop is CASSLVAGARANIQYF.

V gene TRBV5-1 combines with J gene TRBJ2-1; TCRdb indicates TRBD1, and absent DNA this call remains unverified. Germline V gene sequence: CDR1 SGHRS, CDR2 YFSETQ. This CDR3 is built from 14 residues. The CDR3 here is CASSFRPGEGEQFF.

J is TRBJ2-6 and V is TRBV5-1. From germline, CDR1 is SGHRS and CDR2 YFSETQ. This CDR3 is 20 amino acids long. The CDR3 spells CASSLVHRGQSLSGANVLTF.

This chain connects TRBV15 to TRBJ1-4. CDR1 is LNHNV, CDR2 YYDKDF, per germline (reference sequence). The CDR3 loop spans 12 amino acids. The CDR3 loop is CATSPEGEKLFF.

This chain links TRBV15 with TRBJ2-3; TCRdb gives TRBD1 as the D gene, but with no DNA this cannot be confirmed. CDR1 is LNHNV and CDR2 is YYDKDF in the germline V gene (reference sequence). This CDR3 comprises 17 residues. This CDR3 is CATSRDGTGGLADTQYF.

The rearrangement joins TRBV20-1 to TRBJ1-1. CDR3 size: 15 residues. Germline CDR1 and CDR2: DFQATT and SNEGSKA (reference sequence). The CDR3: CSARADSGIFGGAFF.

The rearrangement joins TRBV12-3 or TRBV12-4 to TRBJ1-2. The length of the CDR3 is 14 residues. This chain's CDR3 is CASSLWGTRYGYTF.

This rearrangement joins TRBV20-1 to TRBJ2-5; with no DNA, the TCRdb D assignment of TRBD2 cannot be verified. CDR3 length: 16 amino acids. The germline CDR1 and CDR2 sequences are DFQATT and SNEGSKA (reference sequence). The CDR3 sequence: CSARDRLAGGVETQYF.

V usage is TRBV20-1 and J usage is TRBJ2-3; the TRBD2 assignment by TCRdb is unverifiable without DNA. Germline V CDR1 and CDR2: DFQATT, SNEGSKA (reference sequence). The CDR3 is made up of 12 amino acids. The CDR3 protein is CSPRRGGDTQYF.

This chain joins TRBV20-1 and TRBJ2-5; TCRdb gives TRBD2 as the D gene, but with no DNA this cannot be confirmed. Germline CDR1 and CDR2: DFQATT and SNEGSKA (reference sequence). There are 15 residues in the CDR3. CDR3 protein: CSAPGLAGGHETQYF.

The chain employs TRBV20-1 and TRBJ2-3; TCRdb picks TRBD1, but there is no DNA to check that call. From germline, CDR1 is DFQATT and CDR2 SNEGSKA (reference sequence). The CDR3 covers 15 residues. The CDR3: CSARLGQGLADTQYF.